The clone carrying this T cell receptor (beta chain) was counted at least ten times. What it recognizes is unknown. The CDR3 extends over 14 amino acids. Trimming removed 2 bases from V and 8 bases from J; junction bases left unmatched: 7. The germline V gene encodes CDR1 SGHRS and CDR2 YFSETQ. The sample comes from a study of neurological immune-mediated disorders. TCRdb ran MiXCR on the 5' RACE reads and lists one entry per CDR3 protein. The sample includes roughly 74,000 distinct CDR3 sequences, 4% to 6% seen only once; the top ten take about 7.4%. Study-level findings and limits: Levels of TCR clonal expansion peaked in HTLV-1-associated myelopathy and reached their lowest in multiple sclerosis, under those of healthy controls.

The material sequenced was PBMCs. The TCR was taken from a man aged 18 to 30 with multiple sclerosis. The rearrangement uses TRBV5-1 and TRBJ2-1, with 7 bases identical to TRBD1. CDR3 nucleotides: TGCGCCAGCAGCTTCCGGACAGGAGGCGATGAGCAGTTCTTC. As protein: CASSFRTGGDEQFF.